The next 20 T cell receptor beta chains were all read from a single sample in a study of blood T cell repertoires in COVID-19. TCRdb's copy holds only in-frame clones and misses some; the assay was immunoSEQ multiplex PCR. The sample lists 100,000 to 150,000 clones; about 80% were seen once. The material sequenced was peripheral blood. These receptors all stem from a man aged 35 to 55 with active or convalescent COVID-19.

This clone was detected only once. The rearrangement links TRBV9 to TRBJ2-7; TRBD1 aligns across 8 bases. CDR1 is SGDLS, CDR2 YYNGEE, per germline. The CDR3 length is 15 residues. V shed 0 bases, J shed 2 bases, and the junction held 4 bases outside the gene matches. The CDR3 protein is CASSVGYRGAYEQYF. The CDR3 DNA reads as TGTGCCAGCAGCGTAGGTTACAGGGGGGCCTACGAGCAGTACTTC.

The V and J genes are TRBV28 and TRBJ2-7; a weak D match, TRBD1 (6 bases). Germline CDR1 and CDR2: MDHEN and SYDVKM. This CDR3 is 15 amino acids long. V was clipped by 8 bases and J by 1 base, with 18 bases between them. DNA for the CDR3: TGTGCCAGCGGTAGTAGGGGGACGGAATCCTACGAGCAGTACTTC. Amino acid sequence: CASGSRGTESYEQYF.

This clone was seen only once. The rearrangement links TRBV2 to TRBJ1-2; 8 bases are shared with TRBD1. V was pared by 7 bases and J by 4 bases, with 11 bases of the junction left unmatched. Germline V gives CDR1 SNHLY, CDR2 FYNNEI. The CDR3 covers 15 residues. The CDR3 nucleotides read TGTGCCAGCAATGGAGAGTCAGGGGGCACCTATGGCTACACCTTC. It codes for CASNGESGGTYGYTF.

The chain joins TRBV19 to TRBJ1-4; D is unclear. V was trimmed by 4 bases and J by 5 bases, leaving 8 bases between them. Looked up from germline, CDR1 is LNHDA and CDR2 is SQIVND (reference sequence). The CDR3 runs 13 residues. CDR3 in amino acids: CASSSRPNEKLFF. The CDR3 DNA is TGTGCCAGTAGTAGCAGGCCGAATGAAAAACTGTTTTTT.

This chain links TRBV9 with TRBJ2-3; 13 positions match TRBD2. From germline, CDR1 is SGDLS and CDR2 YYNGEE. V lost 4 bases to trimming and J lost 3 bases; unmatched junction nucleotides: 11. This CDR3 is built from 18 residues. CDR3 region: CASSSRGTSGDRTDTQYF. CDR3 coding DNA: TGTGCCAGCAGCTCCAGGGGGACTAGCGGGGACAGAACAGATACGCAGTATTTT.

This rearrangement joins TRBV7-6 to TRBJ1-1; 10 bases map to TRBD1. V lost 5 bases, J lost 1 base, and 4 bases stayed unmatched. The CDR3 covers 15 residues. CDR1 and CDR2 (germline): SGHVS, FNYEAQ. CDR3 sequence reads: CASSARQGANTEAFF. For the CDR3, the DNA is TGTGCCAGCAGCGCCAGACAGGGGGCGAACACTGAAGCTTTCTTT. The variable domain in full, completed from reference TRBV7-6 and TRBJ1-1, reads GAGVSQSPRYKVTKRGQDVALRCDPISGHVSLYWYRQALGQGPEFLTYFNYEAQQDKSGLPNDRFSAERPEGSISTLTIQRTEQRDSAMYRCASSARQGANTEAFFGQGTRLTVV.

The chain joins TRBV12-3 or TRBV12-4 to TRBJ2-5, with D possibly TRBD1 on 7 matching bases. The V gene lost 10 bases and the J gene lost 3 bases, with 12 bases spanning the gap. The CDR3 is made up of 12 amino acids. CDR3 protein: CATGGTEETQYF. Here the CDR3 DNA reads TGTGCCACAGGGGGGACGGAAGAGACCCAGTACTTC.

The rearrangement joins TRBV14 to TRBJ2-1; TRBD2 matches 11 bases. There are 18 residues in the CDR3. Losses at the gene ends were 0 bases for V and 3 bases for J; bases not matched to a gene: 7. Germline CDR1 reads SGHDN; CDR2 reads FVKESK. As DNA, the CDR3 is TGTGCCAGCAGCCAAGACAAGCTAGCGGGGGGAATCTACAATGAGCAGTTCTTC. It encodes CASSQDKLAGGIYNEQFF.

The chain joins TRBV6-1 to TRBJ1-5, with D tentatively TRBD1 (5 bases). Deletions cut 2 bases from V and 7 bases from J, with 15 bases between. This CDR3 has 15 residues. Looked up from germline, CDR1 is MNHNS and CDR2 is SASEGT. The chain's CDR3 is CASSESGGDEQPQHF. CDR3 DNA: TGTGCCAGCAGTGAATCTGGGGGGGACGAGCAGCCCCAGCATTTT.

The chain links TRBV6-5 to TRBJ2-7, with a tentative D call TRBD1 (8 bases). The CDR3 covers 12 residues. Germline V gene lookup returns CDR1 MNHEY and CDR2 SVGAGI. The ends were cut back, 6 bases at V and 6 bases at J, with 12 bases in the middle. The CDR3 protein is CASSHRGGEQYF. The CDR3 DNA sequence: TGTGCCAGCAGCCACAGGGGGGGCGAGCAGTACTTC.

Turning to this clone: Other DNA sequences in the sample encode the same CDR3. The V and J genes are TRBV5-1 and TRBJ2-5; the D gene is possibly TRBD1 (6 bases). The length of the CDR3 is 14 residues. CDR1 and CDR2 (germline): SGHRS, YFSETQ. Trimming shortened V by 0 bases and J by 2 bases, and 8 bases separated the two germline ends. The CDR3 DNA reads TGCGCCAGCAGCTTGGGGACAGTACAAGAGACCCAGTACTTC. Its protein is CASSLGTVQETQYF.

The sample holds one count of this clone. The J gene is TRBJ2-3, the V gene TRBV7-7; 7 bases agree with TRBD1. This CDR3 spans 16 amino acids. The germline V gene has CDR1 SSHAT and CDR2 FNYEAQ (reference sequence). V was pared by 4 bases and J by 2 bases, with 9 bases of the junction left unmatched. As DNA, the CDR3 is TGTGCCAGCAGCTCCACAAGGACAGGAGTCACAGATACGCAGTATTTT. It specifies CASSSTRTGVTDTQYF.

V usage is TRBV28 and J usage is TRBJ1-1; 8 positions match TRBD1. CDR3 length: 12 residues. Germline CDR1 and CDR2: MDHEN and SYDVKM. J was trimmed by 10 bases and V by 6 bases; bases with no gene match: 7. The CDR3 is CASSYRGWGAFF. CDR3 sequence (DNA): TGTGCCAGCAGCTACAGGGGGTGGGGAGCTTTCTTT.

The chain uses TRBV6-5 and TRBJ1-5; maybe TRBD1 (6 bases). V was cut by 6 bases and J by 2 bases, with 14 bases left in between. Looked up from germline, CDR1 is MNHEY and CDR2 is SVGAGI. This CDR3 has 15 residues. CDR3 nucleotide sequence: TGTGCCAGCAGGGATTGGGACACCCGCAATCAGCCCCAGCATTTT. Protein: CASRDWDTRNQPQHF.

This clone occurred once. The chain uses TRBV27 and TRBJ1-1, with TRBD1 as a possible D gene (6 bases). The CDR3 covers 16 residues. CDR1 is MNHEY, CDR2 SMNVEV, per germline (reference sequence). The V end was cut by 4 bases, the J end by 1 base, with 16 bases between. CDR3 sequence (DNA): TGTGCCAGCAGTTCGTCAACAGGGTACGGGAACACTGAAGCTTTCTTT. This translates into CASSSSTGYGNTEAFF.

This rearrangement joins TRBV27 to TRBJ2-1; the match to TRBD2 covers 9 bases. This CDR3 is 16 amino acids long. V gave up 0 bases and J gave up 7 bases; unmatched junction bases: 7. The germline CDR1 and CDR2 sequences are MNHEY and SMNVEV (reference sequence). CDR3 DNA: TGTGCCAGCAGTTTATCAGCGGGGGGCTGGGGGAATGAGCAGTTCTTC. This encodes CASSLSAGGWGNEQFF.

Turning to this clone: Other nucleotide sequences from this sample produce the same CDR3. The CDR3 nucleotides read TGTGCCTGGAGTGTTGAGGGTAATCAGCCCCAGCATTTT. Translation: CAWSVEGNQPQHF. V gene TRBV30 combines with J gene TRBJ1-5; no reliable D call. Per germline, CDR1 GTSNPN and CDR2 SVGIG (reference sequence). CDR3 size: 13 residues. V was shortened by 0 bases and J by 4 bases, with 7 bases between the two germline ends.

This chain joins TRBV30 and TRBJ2-7; maybe TRBD1 (5 bases). Germline V gene sequence: CDR1 GTSNPN, CDR2 SVGIG (reference sequence). The germline V and J ends were trimmed by 0 bases and 7 bases, with 13 bases remaining between them. The CDR3 runs 13 residues. Here the CDR3 DNA reads TGTGCCTGGAGTGTACGGCAAAACAGGGAGCAGTACTTC. Protein sequence: CAWSVRQNREQYF.

This clone showed up just once. Additional DNA sequences in this sample encode the identical CDR3. The rearrangement joins TRBV4-1 to TRBJ2-3, with D maybe TRBD1 (6 bases). Looked up from germline, CDR1 is MGHRA and CDR2 is YSYEKL. The CDR3 totals 16 residues. V gave up 4 bases and J gave up 0 bases, with 14 bases separating them. The CDR3 protein is CASSPGDTRSTDTQYF. The CDR3 coding sequence is TGCGCCAGCAGCCCAGGGGACACGCGGAGCACAGATACGCAGTATTTT.

This clone was counted a few times. The chain combines TRBV2 with TRBJ2-2; TRBD1 agrees at 7 bases. V dropped 6 bases and J dropped 4; count of bases not matched to a gene: 8. The germline V gene has CDR1 SNHLY and CDR2 FYNNEI. The CDR3 has 15 amino acids. The CDR3 loop is CASREQGHGTGELFF. The CDR3 DNA reads TGTGCCAGCAGGGAACAGGGGCATGGCACCGGGGAGCTGTTTTTT. Full variable domain (remainder filled in from reference TRBV2 and TRBJ2-2): EPEVTQTPSHQVTQMGQEVILRCVPISNHLYFYWYRQILGQKVEFLVSFYNNEISEKSEIFDDQFSVERPDGSNFTLKIRSTKLEDSAMYFCASREQGHGTGELFFGEGSRLTVL.